A selection of T cell receptor beta chains follows, all from one sample in a study of TIL therapy for anti-PD-1-resistant metastatic lung cancer. Method: immunoSEQ multiplex PCR; TCRdb's copy keeps in-frame clones and lacks some. This table holds 6,000 or so clones, about 67% found once. The material was tumor tissue, obtained at baseline. These receptors came from a person between 30 and 80 years old with non-small cell lung cancer. Each CDR3 is given with its conserved first and last residue. D genes are given only for firm matches. Only part of the rows carry a size: once, few, many, or a class if the clone is expanded.

j_call v_call clone_size d_call cdr3_length cdr3_nt cdr3_aa
TRBJ2-7 TRBV24-1 - - 17 TGTGCCACCAGCGATGCGGCCGCGTCCGGGGAGGGGGACGAGCAGTACTTC CATSDAAASGEGDEQYF
TRBJ1-1 TRBV5-1 few - 13 TGCGCCAGCAGCTTGGCCGGCGGGGTTGAAGCTTTCTTT CASSLAGGVEAFF
TRBJ2-2 TRBV28 - TRBD1 16 TGTGCCAGCAGTTTTCCGATCCCAGGGGGCGGCGGGGAGCTGTTTTTT CASSFPIPGGGGELFF
TRBJ1-3 TRBV15 - - 13 TGTGCCACCAGCAGAGACCAGATGGACACCATATATTTT CATSRDQMDTIYF
TRBJ2-3 TRBV7-8 - - 14 TGTGCCAGCAGCTTAGCAGGCTACACAGATACGCAGTATTTT CASSLAGYTDTQYF
TRBJ2-1 TRBV14 - - 14 TGTGCCAGCAGCCAAGGGGGGGTTGTCAATGAGCAGTTCTTC CASSQGGVVNEQFF
TRBJ2-2 TRBV7-2 - - 14 TGTGCCAGCAGCTTAGGTACATACACCGGGGAGCTGTTTTTT CASSLGTYTGELFF
TRBJ2-1 TRBV4-1 - TRBD2 14 TGCGCCAGCAGCCCTAGCGGACTAGCGGATGAGCAGTTCTTC CASSPSGLADEQFF
TRBJ2-1 TRBV7-2 - - 16 TGTGCCAGCAGCTTAGGCCCCAGCGCCCACTACAATGAGCAGTTCTTC CASSLGPSAHYNEQFF
TRBJ2-3 TRBV28 - - 12 TGTGCCAGCAGTTTAAGGCCAGATACGCAGTATTTT CASSLRPDTQYF
TRBJ1-3 TRBV28 - - 15 TGTGCCAGCAGTTTCATGTCGAAGGGAGGAAACACCATATATTTT CASSFMSKGGNTIYF
TRBJ2-5 TRBV3-1/TRBV3-2 - TRBD2 17 TGTGCCAGCAGCCAGGATTATTGGCGGGGGGGCCAAGAGACCCAGTACTTC CASSQDYWRGGQETQYF
TRBJ1-1 TRBV24-1 - - 12 TGTGCCACCAGTGACTGGAACACTGAAGCTTTCTTT CATSDWNTEAFF
TRBJ2-5 TRBV7-8 - - 15 TGTGCCAGCAGCAGCCCCATTGGGAGAAAAGAGACCCAGTACTTC CASSSPIGRKETQYF
TRBJ1-5 TRBV29-1 few - 13 TGCAGCGTTGTGGACAGCCCCAATCAGCCCCAGCATTTT CSVVDSPNQPQHF
TRBJ2-7 TRBV7-9 few - 13 TGTGCCAGCAGCCCCGGGGTCGCCTACGAGCAGTACTTC CASSPGVAYEQYF
TRBJ1-3 TRBV28 - TRBD1 14 TGTGCCAGCAGTCCATGGGACAGGGGAAACACCATATATTTT CASSPWDRGNTIYF
TRBJ2-1 TRBV28 - - 11 TGTGCCAGCAGTTTAGGGATATGGCGGGTCTTC CASSLGIWRVF
TRBJ2-3 TRBV9 few - 16 TGTGCCAGCAGCTCCGAGGGACGCCTTAGCACAGATACGCAGTATTTT CASSSEGRLSTDTQYF
TRBJ2-5 TRBV6-2/TRBV6-3 - - 13 TGTGCCAGCAGTCCATGGACGGCGGAGACCCAGTACTTC CASSPWTAETQYF
TRBJ1-1 TRBV13 - - 15 TGTGCCAGCAGCTTAGACAGGTTCATGAACACTGAAGCTTTCTTT CASSLDRFMNTEAFF
TRBJ2-1 TRBV7-3 few - 13 TGTGCCAGCAGCTTAAACGGGAAGAGTGAGCAGTTCTTC CASSLNGKSEQFF
TRBJ2-2 TRBV30 few TRBD1 14 TGTGCCTGGAGAAATGGACAGGTGGGCGGGGAGCTGTTTTTT CAWRNGQVGGELFF
TRBJ2-2 TRBV28 - - 13 TGTGCCAGCAGTTTAGTCCGGACCGGGGAGCTGTTTTTT CASSLVRTGELFF
TRBJ2-1 TRBV11-2 - - 14 TGTGCCAGCAGCTTTACAGGACCAGTCAATGAGCAGTTCTTC CASSFTGPVNEQFF
TRBJ1-1 TRBV10-2 - - 12 TGCGCCAGCAGGACGGGGAACACTGAAGCTTTCTTT CASRTGNTEAFF
TRBJ1-6 TRBV5-5 few TRBD1 14 TGTGCCAGCAGCAACGGACAGGGGGGATCACCCCTCCACTTT CASSNGQGGSPLHF
TRBJ1-1 TRBV6-2/TRBV6-3 - - 16 TGTGCCAGCAGTTATATATCGGGCATTGGGGGGACTGAAGCTTTCTTT CASSYISGIGGTEAFF
TRBJ2-1 TRBV11-3 - - 15 TGTGCCAGCAGCCCTGGACGAAGCCAAAACAATGAGCAGTTCTTC CASSPGRSQNNEQFF
TRBJ1-5 TRBV10-3 - TRBD1 13 TGTGCCACACAGGGGGATCCGGGGCAGCCCCAGCATTTT CATQGDPGQPQHF
TRBJ2-7 TRBV7-9 - - 12 TGTGCCACCTCCGTGTGGGGGAACGAGCAGTACTTC CATSVWGNEQYF
TRBJ1-4 TRBV7-2 - - 14 TGTGCCAGCAGCTTCGGGACCCTCAAGGAAAAACTGTTTTTT CASSFGTLKEKLFF
TRBJ2-5 TRBV18 - TRBD2 15 TGTGCCAGCTCTCGCCTAGCGGGAGCGGGTGAGACCCAGTACTTC CASSRLAGAGETQYF
TRBJ2-1 TRBV4-1 - - 19 TGCGCCAGCAGCCAAGAAACTATTTGGAGCGCGGAGGCTTCCAATGAGCAGTTCTTC CASSQETIWSAEASNEQFF
TRBJ2-5 TRBV28 - - 11 TGTGCCAGCAGTCGCAAAGAGACCCAGTACTTC CASSRKETQYF
TRBJ2-2 TRBV6-1 - - 16 TGTGCCAGCAGTGAATCGGCAACTAGAATCAGCGGGGAGCTGTTTTTT CASSESATRISGELFF
TRBJ2-1 TRBV6-4 - - 13 TGTGCCAGCAGTGATGGACAGCACAATGAGCAGTTCTTC CASSDGQHNEQFF
TRBJ1-1 TRBV6-6 - TRBD1 16 TGTGCCAGCAGTTACGGACGGACAGGGGGCAACACTGAAGCTTTCTTT CASSYGRTGGNTEAFF
TRBJ1-4 TRBV4-2 - TRBD1 15 TGTGCCAGCAGAGCTATACAGGGGGGAAATGAAAAACTGTTTTTT CASRAIQGGNEKLFF
TRBJ1-2 TRBV28 - - 13 TGTGCCAGCAGGGAAATCGGAAACTATGGCTACACCTTC CASREIGNYGYTF
TRBJ2-1 TRBV5-6 - - 11 TGTGCCAGCCAGGCAGGTAATGAGCAGTTCTTC CASQAGNEQFF
TRBJ1-3 TRBV2 once - 16 TGTGCCAGCAGTGTGGAGGGTTTCGTTGCTGGAAACACCATATATTTT CASSVEGFVAGNTIYF
TRBJ2-7 TRBV5-1 - TRBD2 18 TGCGCCAGCAGCTTGTTAAGGGGGCCGACTAGCGGCTCCTACGAGCAGTACTTC CASSLLRGPTSGSYEQYF
TRBJ2-1 TRBV6-5 - - 16 TGTGCCAGCAGTTACTCGAACCCGGGTGCTGACAATGAGCAGTTCTTC CASSYSNPGADNEQFF
TRBJ2-7 TRBV7-2 few TRBD2 17 TGTGCCAGCAGCTTATCCGGACTAGCGGGGGACCCCTACGAGCAGTACTTC CASSLSGLAGDPYEQYF
TRBJ2-1 TRBV7-2 - - 14 TGTGCCAGCAGCTTAGGAGTGGCGGGCCCAAAGCAGTTCTTC CASSLGVAGPKQFF
TRBJ2-7 TRBV28 - - 15 TGTGCCAGCAGTTTTAAAAGGGGATACGCGCGGGAGCAGTACTTC CASSFKRGYAREQYF
TRBJ2-7 TRBV18 - - 15 TGTGCCAGCTCACCTGGGAGCGACATAAACTACGAGCAGTACTTC CASSPGSDINYEQYF
TRBJ1-1 TRBV11-3 - - 13 TGTGCCAGCAGCAAACAGGAAAACACTGAAGCTTTCTTT CASSKQENTEAFF
TRBJ2-5 TRBV5-1 - TRBD2 16 TGCGCCAGCAGTCCCACTGGCGGGGGGCTCCAAGAGACCCAGTACTTC CASSPTGGGLQETQYF
TRBJ2-5 TRBV27 - - 14 TGTGCCCCCCACCCCAGGGAAAGTCAAGAGACCCAGTACTTC CAPHPRESQETQYF
TRBJ2-2 TRBV14 once - 17 TGTGCCAGCAGCGGGAGTATGCCTTGGGCGAACACCGGGGAGCTGTTTTTT CASSGSMPWANTGELFF